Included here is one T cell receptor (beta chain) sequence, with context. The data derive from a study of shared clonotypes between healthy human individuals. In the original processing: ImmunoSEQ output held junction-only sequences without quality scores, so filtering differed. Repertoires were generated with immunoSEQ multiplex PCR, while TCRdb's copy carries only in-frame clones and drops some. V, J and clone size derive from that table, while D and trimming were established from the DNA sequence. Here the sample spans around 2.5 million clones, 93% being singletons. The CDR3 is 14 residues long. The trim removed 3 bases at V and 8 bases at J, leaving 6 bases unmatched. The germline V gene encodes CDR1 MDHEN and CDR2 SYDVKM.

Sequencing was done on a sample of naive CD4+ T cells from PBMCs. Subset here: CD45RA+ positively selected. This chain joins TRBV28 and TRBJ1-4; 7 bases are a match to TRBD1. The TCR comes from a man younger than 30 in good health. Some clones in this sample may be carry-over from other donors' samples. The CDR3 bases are TGTGCCAGCAGTTTCGACAGGGCGAGGGAAAAACTGTTTTTT. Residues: CASSFDRAREKLFF.